What follows describes a single TCR beta chain. There is no known antigen for this receptor. No much larger clone exists at a distance of one base, and base qualities are not known. The immunoSEQ Assay, a bias-controlled multiplex PCR, was used to amplify TCRbeta CDR3 regions from genomic DNA. Turning to the authors' computational methods: Within the assay, amplification of reference gene primers was used to estimate how many nucleated cells each sample contained. Sequence reads were collapsed and filtered to measure the absolute abundance of every unique TCRbeta CDR3 rearrangement. For each sample, productive Simpson clonality was calculated by taking the square root of Simpson's diversity index across productive rearrangements. Not all clones reach the TCRdb copy of this immuneACCESS table, which keeps in-frame sequences only. Checked studies attribute under half of the gap to unresolved V genes and leave the rest unexplained. The V and J calls and clone size were taken over from that table, and D and trimming were inferred from the DNA. Across this sample there are about 53,000 clones, with about 86% seen only once. The ten largest clones take up about 11% of the sample.

V lost 1 base and J lost 6 bases, and the count of bases not matched to a germline gene is 9. CDR1 and CDR2 are drawn from the germline V gene (reference sequence): SEHNR, FQNEAQ. The CDR3, cysteine through phenylalanine, is 18 amino acids long. Of the read, only the CDR3 DNA is kept; its 54 bases are in frame from base 1. Collaborating institutions collected whole blood in K2EDTA tubes following their own protocols. For TCRbeta analysis, collaborators shipped samples as frozen whole blood, isolated PBMCs, or DNA extracted from either of those sample types. These data are taken from a study of blood T cell repertoires in COVID-19 (TCRdb year 2020). Regarding the complete study: The collaborator samples originated in the United States, Italy and Spain and spanned the acute and convalescent phases of COVID-19. The material from the prospective study consisted of cDNA or gDNA derived from T cells, B-cell-depleted T cells, or PBMCs. Deeply sampled blood TCRbeta repertoires from subjects exposed to, actively infected with, or recovered from COVID-19 were included in the dataset. The repertoires were made available in a free public database intended to serve as a resource for research on the immune response to SARS-CoV-2. Samples came from the ongoing ImmuneRACE study (first 160 participants) plus 1,254 subjects from 6 global collaborators. The sample metadata nearly always contained a de-identified subject ID, COVID-19 status, age in years and sex. Where available, HLA class I and class II types were taken from metadata supplied by the sample provider and were not determined by assay-based typing. Study-wide conclusions, independent of this receptor: The amount of clinical and demographic metadata varied by source and participant and was provided uncurated.

The sequence is built from TRBV7-9 and TRBJ2-1; 13 bases in the middle match TRBD2. The sequence was obtained from a man between 65 and 79 years old with active COVID-19. The sequencing sample was made of peripheral blood. The nucleotides read TGTGCCAGCAGCTTAGTATTCGGGACTAGCGGGGCCTCCAATGAGCAGTTCTTC. This translates into CASSLVFGTSGASNEQFF.